This passage covers 25 T cell receptor beta chains from one sample sequenced in a study of cytomegalovirus exposure and HLA in healthy donors. The PCR contained 60 Vbeta and 13 Jbeta primers. Assay used: immunoSEQ multiplex PCR; TCRdb lists only in-frame clones, some missing. This sample has 120,000 to 150,000 clones; 80% to 85% occur once, and the top ten carry 1.2%. The specimen was PBMCs. Every receptor here comes from a female donor in good health and CMV-seronegative.

CDR3 bases: TGTGCCAGCAGTCTACCGGGACTAGCGGGAGGGCCAGAAGAGACCCAGTACTTC. Amino acid sequence: CASSLPGLAGGPEETQYF. The chain carries TRBV2 and TRBJ2-5; 16 bases are shared with TRBD2. Germline V CDR1 and CDR2: SNHLY, FYNNEI. With 5 bases clipped from V and 3 bases from J, the junction kept 9 bases outside the gene matches. The CDR3 consists of 18 residues.

This chain joins TRBV7-9 and TRBJ2-7, with 7 nucleotides matching TRBD1. The germline V gene encodes CDR1 SEHNR and CDR2 FQNEAQ (reference sequence). The CDR3 runs to 15 residues. J was trimmed by 5 bases and V by 1 base; bases with no gene match: 8. The CDR3, as DNA: TGTGCCAGCAGCTTAGAAGCGGACAGGTCCCACGAGCAGTACTTC. Translated: CASSLEADRSHEQYF.

The V gene is TRBV28, the J gene TRBJ2-5, with TRBD2 matching 9 bases. Trimming cost V 3 bases and J 1 base; bases outside gene matches: 3. CDR3 size: 15 residues. Germline V gene sequence: CDR1 MDHEN, CDR2 SYDVKM. The CDR3 is CASSFRREGQETQYF. In nucleotides, the CDR3 is TGTGCCAGCAGTTTTAGGCGGGAGGGCCAAGAGACCCAGTACTTC.

In this sample, this clone turned up once. The V call is TRBV6-1, the J call TRBJ2-7; 7 bases line up with TRBD2. Germline V CDR1 and CDR2: MNHNS, SASEGT. The V gene end was trimmed by 4 bases and the J gene end by 3 bases; junction bases not matched to a gene: 6. This CDR3 has 14 residues. In DNA, the CDR3 is TGTGCCAGCAGTGGGTCCCCGGGGGGCTACGAGCAGTACTTC. This sequence encodes CASSGSPGGYEQYF.

This chain uses TRBV25-1 with TRBJ2-7; D unclear. Germline assignment: CDR1 MGHDK and CDR2 SYGVNS. V was trimmed by 3 bases and J by 1 base, leaving 7 bases between them. CDR3 length: 13 amino acids. This CDR3 reads CASSDTTSYEQYF. DNA for the CDR3: TGTGCCAGCAGTGACACCACTTCCTACGAGCAGTACTTC.

The chain combines TRBV6-5 with TRBJ2-7; 8 bases align to TRBD2. With V trimmed by 2 bases and J by 5 bases, 2 bases remained unmatched. The length of the CDR3 is 13 residues. CDR1 is MNHEY, CDR2 SVGAGI, per germline. CDR3: CASSYTSGNEQYF. CDR3 DNA: TGTGCCAGCAGTTACACTAGCGGCAACGAGCAGTACTTC.

This chain joins TRBV15 and TRBJ1-4, with a possible D match to TRBD1 (5 bases). Germline V CDR1 and CDR2: LNHNV, YYDKDF (reference sequence). The germline V and J ends were trimmed by 1 base and 8 bases, with 14 bases remaining between them. The CDR3 contains 15 residues. CDR3: CATSRVLGEGEKLFF. CDR3 DNA sequence: TGTGCCACCAGCAGAGTCCTAGGGGAAGGAGAAAAACTGTTTTTT.

The chain recombines TRBV4-1 with TRBJ1-4, with D perhaps TRBD1 (6 bases). The CDR3 extends over 16 amino acids. Trimming shortened V by 1 base and J by 0 bases, and 9 bases separated the two germline ends. Germline CDR1 MGHRA, CDR2 YSYEKL. CDR3 region: CASSQGDIATNEKLFF. The CDR3 nucleotides read TGCGCCAGCAGCCAAGGGGACATTGCAACTAATGAAAAACTGTTTTTT.

CDR3: CASSWTGGITEAFF. The CDR3 DNA sequence: TGTGCCAGCAGCTGGACAGGGGGCATCACTGAAGCTTTCTTT. The chain employs TRBV5-6 and TRBJ1-1; 11 positions agree with TRBD1. Germline V lookup: CDR1 SGHDT, CDR2 YYEEEE. The CDR3 runs to 14 residues. Trimming removed 3 bases from V and 4 bases from J; junction bases left unmatched: 2.

This clone has just one count. V gene TRBV7-2 combines with J gene TRBJ1-1; D may be TRBD1 (6 bases). Germline CDR1 reads SGHTA; CDR2 reads FQGNSA. V was clipped by 3 bases and J by 1 base, with 12 bases between them. This CDR3 contains 15 residues. The CDR3 bases are TGTGCCAGCAGCTTGCGATCGGACAGGAACACTGAAGCTTTCTTT. It is translated as CASSLRSDRNTEAFF.

The CDR3 DNA is TGTGCCAGCAGTGAAGGGCCCGGGCTAGCGGGAGTAGAGACCCAGTACTTC. Residues: CASSEGPGLAGVETQYF. V gene TRBV6-1 combines with J gene TRBJ2-5; TRBD2 agrees at 10 bases. Germline loops: CDR1 MNHNS, CDR2 SASEGT. The length of the CDR3 is 17 residues. With V trimmed by 1 base and J by 4 bases, 9 bases remained unmatched.

J is TRBJ1-5 and V is TRBV10-1, with 9 nucleotides matching TRBD1. Germline CDR1 reads WNHNN; CDR2 reads SYGVQD (reference sequence). The V segment lost 7 bases and the J segment 6 bases; nucleotides outside the gene matches: 13. The CDR3 sequence is 16 residues long. DNA for the CDR3: TGCGCCAGCACCGGGGACAGGGCTCTCGATTGTCAGCCCCAGCATTTT. Protein sequence: CASTGDRALDCQPQHF.

This rearrangement joins TRBV29-1 to TRBJ2-3, with 7 bases aligning to TRBD1. CDR3 length: 14 amino acids. Germline lookup yields CDR1 SQVTM and CDR2 ANQGSEA. V lost 5 bases to trimming and J lost 2 bases; unmatched junction nucleotides: 7. Here the CDR3 DNA reads TGCAGCGTTTTCCCGGGACAGATCACAGATACGCAGTATTTT. It encodes CSVFPGQITDTQYF.

In the case of this clone: This sample also contains other DNA sequences that code for the same CDR3. The gene calls are TRBV29-1 and TRBJ1-1; 7 positions agree with TRBD1. Germline CDR1 and CDR2: SQVTM and ANQGSEA. After removal of 4 bases from V and 11 bases from J, the junction contained 1 base not matched to a gene. This CDR3 contains 9 residues. The DNA of the CDR3 is TGCAGCGTTGGCAGGGGGGCTTTCTTT. This gives the protein CSVGRGAFF.

This clone was recorded once. The chain couples TRBV11-2 to TRBJ1-3; TRBD1 agrees at 9 bases. Germline V lookup: CDR1 SGHAT, CDR2 FQNNGV. This CDR3 spans 16 amino acids. V shed 1 base and J 2 bases; nucleotides not matched to a gene: 3. The CDR3 sequence: CASSLATGGTGNTIYF. The CDR3 bases are TGTGCCAGCAGCTTAGCAACAGGGGGCACTGGAAACACCATATATTTT.

This clone has just one count. This chain links TRBV4-2 with TRBJ2-7; a weak D match, TRBD2 (7 bases). The CDR3 spans 16 residues. Germline lookup yields CDR1 LGHNA and CDR2 YNFKEQ. The germline V and J ends were trimmed by 3 bases and 6 bases, with 21 bases remaining between them. The CDR3: CASSQGYGGARGEQYF. CDR3 coding DNA: TGTGCCAGCAGCCAGGGCTATGGGGGGGCGAGAGGCGAGCAGTACTTC.

The CDR3 sequence is CASSDGAGQGEKLFF. The CDR3 nucleotides read TGTGCCAGCAGTGACGGAGCGGGACAGGGTGAAAAACTGTTTTTT. The chain employs TRBV2 and TRBJ1-4; 9 positions match TRBD1. The V gene end was trimmed by 3 bases and the J gene end by 7 bases; junction bases not matched to a gene: 6. Germline CDR1 is SNHLY and CDR2 is FYNNEI. The CDR3 loop spans 15 amino acids.

With respect to this clone: A read error may produce the germline difference seen at one junction end. The gene calls are TRBV7-7 and TRBJ2-5; TRBD1 matches at 8 bases. This CDR3 region has 14 residues. The germline CDR1 and CDR2 sequences are SSHAT and FNYEAQ (reference sequence). CDR3 residues: CASSLAGGRETQYF. CDR3 nucleotides: TGTGCTAGCAGCTTAGCAGGGGGCAGGGAGACCCAGTACTTC.

The CDR3 protein is CASRRAGGLEQYF. CDR3 DNA sequence: TGTGCCAGCAGGCGGGCAGGGGGCCTCGAGCAGTACTTC. This sequence joins TRBV5-6 and TRBJ2-7; 8 bases fit TRBD1. CDR1 is SGHDT and CDR2 is YYEEEE in the germline V gene. J gave up 6 bases and V 5 bases, and 7 bases lay outside the gene matches. The CDR3 runs 13 residues. Using reference TRBV5-6 and TRBJ2-7 for the parts outside the CDR3, the full variable domain is DAGVTQSPTHLIKTRGQQVTLRCSPKSGHDTVSWYQQALGQGPQFIFQYYEEEERQRGNFPDRFSGHQFPNYSSELNVNALLLGDSALYLCASRRAGGLEQYFGPGTRLTVT.

The rearrangement uses TRBV29-1 and TRBJ1-1, with 7 bases fitting TRBD1. V gave up 1 base and J gave up 2 bases; unmatched junction bases: 10. Germline values: CDR1 SQVTM, CDR2 ANQGSEA. This CDR3 contains 16 residues. CDR3: CSVEAVRDSGNTEAFF. CDR3 nucleotide sequence: TGCAGCGTTGAAGCTGTTCGGGACAGCGGAAACACTGAAGCTTTCTTT. The entire variable domain, with the rest obtained from reference TRBV29-1 and TRBJ1-1, is as follows: SAVISQKPSRDICQRGTSLTIQCQVDSQVTMMFWYRQQPGQSLTLIATANQGSEATYESGFVIDKFPISRPNLTFSTLTVSNMSPEDSSIYLCSVEAVRDSGNTEAFFGQGTRLTVV.

The genes are TRBV6-5 and TRBJ2-7; TRBD1 matches 7 bases. CDR1 is MNHEY, CDR2 SVGAGI, per germline. After removal of 6 bases from V and 2 bases from J, the junction contained 7 bases not matched to a gene. CDR3 length: 14 residues. The CDR3 is CASSSGTVTYEQYF. CDR3 sequence (DNA): TGTGCCAGCAGCTCCGGGACAGTTACCTACGAGCAGTACTTC.

The chain is built from TRBV15 and TRBJ1-2; D remains ambiguous. Germline lookup yields CDR1 LNHNV and CDR2 YYDKDF (reference sequence). This CDR3 has 16 amino acids. Trimming cost V 0 bases and J 8 bases, with 19 bases left between them. The CDR3 here is CATSRDVKVTMIGYTF. The DNA of the CDR3 is TGTGCCACCAGCAGAGATGTGAAGGTGACAATGATCGGCTACACCTTC.

The rearrangement links TRBV27 to TRBJ2-3; TRBD2 matches 8 bases. The length of the CDR3 is 18 residues. The germline gives CDR1 MNHEY, CDR2 SMNVEV (reference sequence). V was clipped by 5 bases and J by 4 bases; unmatched bases: 17. Written as DNA, the CDR3 is TGTGCCAGCAGTCTGTCCACCTACGGGGGGGCGGAGGCAGATACGCAGTATTTT. Amino acid sequence: CASSLSTYGGAEADTQYF.

The chain employs TRBV30 and TRBJ2-3; possible D gene TRBD2, 5 bases. V gave up 0 bases and J gave up 0 bases, with 10 bases separating them. This CDR3 spans 15 amino acids. Germline V gives CDR1 GTSNPN, CDR2 SVGIG (reference sequence). The CDR3 DNA is TGTGCCTGGAGTGTAGCGGCAGCTAGCACAGATACGCAGTATTTT. This gives the protein CAWSVAAASTDTQYF.

This rearrangement joins TRBV16 to TRBJ2-7; 7 bases agree with TRBD1. Trimming took 4 bases from V and 3 from J; bases not matched to a gene: 6. The CDR3 totals 14 residues. Looked up from germline, CDR1 is KGHSY and CDR2 is FQNENV. The CDR3 spells CASSLTGTDYEQYF. The DNA of the CDR3 is TGTGCCAGCAGCCTTACCGGGACAGACTACGAGCAGTACTTC.